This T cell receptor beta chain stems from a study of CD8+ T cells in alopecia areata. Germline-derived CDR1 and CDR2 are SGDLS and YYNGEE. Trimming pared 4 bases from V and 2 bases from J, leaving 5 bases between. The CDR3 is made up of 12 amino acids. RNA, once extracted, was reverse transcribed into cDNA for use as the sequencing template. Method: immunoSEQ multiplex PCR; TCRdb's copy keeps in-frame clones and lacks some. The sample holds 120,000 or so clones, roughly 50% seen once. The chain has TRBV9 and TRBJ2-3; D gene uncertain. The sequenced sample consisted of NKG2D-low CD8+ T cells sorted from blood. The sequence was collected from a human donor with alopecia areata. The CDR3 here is CASSPPTDTQYF. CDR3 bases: TGTGCCAGCAGCCCCCCCACAGATACGCAGTATTTT. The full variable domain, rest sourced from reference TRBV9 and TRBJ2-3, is DSGVTQTPKHLITATGQRVTLRCSPRSGDLSVYWYQQSLDQGLQFLIQYYNGEERAKGNILERFSAQQFPDLHSELNLSSLELGDSALYFCASSPPTDTQYFGPGTRLTVL.